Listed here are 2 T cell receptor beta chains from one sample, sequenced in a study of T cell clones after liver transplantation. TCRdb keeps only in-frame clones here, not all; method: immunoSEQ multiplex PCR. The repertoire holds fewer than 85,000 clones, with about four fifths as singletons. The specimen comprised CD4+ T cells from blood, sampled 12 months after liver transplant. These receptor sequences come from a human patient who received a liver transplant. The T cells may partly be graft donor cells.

The CDR3 spells CASSTGTSAYEQYF. The DNA for the CDR3 is TGTGCCAGCTCGACCGGGACTAGCGCCTACGAGCAGTACTTC. The rearrangement uses TRBV18 and TRBJ2-7; 10 bases agree with TRBD2. The germline gives CDR1 KGHSH, CDR2 LQKENI. V dropped 6 bases and J dropped 2; count of bases not matched to a gene: 4. The CDR3 is 14 amino acids.

The chain's CDR3 is CSAEGGGSRYGYTF. CDR3 bases: TGCAGCGCCGAAGGCGGGGGGTCCCGGTATGGCTACACCTTC. The chain is built from TRBV29-1 and TRBJ1-2; tentatively, D is TRBD1 (5 bases). CDR1 SQVTM and CDR2 ANQGSEA come from the germline V gene. The V end lost 7 bases, the J end lost 5 bases, and 20 bases lay between the germline ends. The CDR3 has 14 residues.